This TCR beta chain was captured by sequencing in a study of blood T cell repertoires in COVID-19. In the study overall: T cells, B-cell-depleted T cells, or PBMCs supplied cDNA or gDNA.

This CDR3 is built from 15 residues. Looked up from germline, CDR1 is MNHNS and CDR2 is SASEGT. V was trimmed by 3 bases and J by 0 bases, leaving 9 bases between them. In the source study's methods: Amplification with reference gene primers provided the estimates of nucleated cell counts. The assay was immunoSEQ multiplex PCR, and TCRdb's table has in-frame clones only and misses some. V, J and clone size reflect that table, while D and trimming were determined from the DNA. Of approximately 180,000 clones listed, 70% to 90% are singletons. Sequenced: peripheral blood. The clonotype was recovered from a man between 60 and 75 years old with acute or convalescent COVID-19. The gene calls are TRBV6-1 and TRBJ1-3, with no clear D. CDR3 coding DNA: TGTGCCAGCAGTGAGGGCCATGCCTCTGGAAACACCATATATTTT. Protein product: CASSEGHASGNTIYF.